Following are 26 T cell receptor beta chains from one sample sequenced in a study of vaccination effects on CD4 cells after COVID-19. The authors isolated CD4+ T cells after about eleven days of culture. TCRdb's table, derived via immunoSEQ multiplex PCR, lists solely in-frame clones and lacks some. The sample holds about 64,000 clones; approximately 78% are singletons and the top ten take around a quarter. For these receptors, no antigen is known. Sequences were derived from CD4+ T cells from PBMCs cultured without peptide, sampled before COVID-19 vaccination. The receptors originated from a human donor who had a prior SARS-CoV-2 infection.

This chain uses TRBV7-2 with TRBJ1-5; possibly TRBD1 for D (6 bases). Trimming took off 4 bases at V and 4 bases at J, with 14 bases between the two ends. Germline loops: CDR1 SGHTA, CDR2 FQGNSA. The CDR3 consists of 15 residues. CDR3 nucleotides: TGTGCCAGCAGCTCCGGGACAAGGGAAAATCAGCCCCAGCATTTT. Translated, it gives CASSSGTRENQPQHF.

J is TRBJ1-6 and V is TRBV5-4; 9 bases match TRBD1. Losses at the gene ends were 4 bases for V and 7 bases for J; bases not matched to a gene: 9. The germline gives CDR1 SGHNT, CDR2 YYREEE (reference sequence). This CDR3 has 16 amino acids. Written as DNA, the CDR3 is TGTGCCAGCAGCGGAACTACCGGGACAGGGAATTCACCCCTCCACTTT. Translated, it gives CASSGTTGTGNSPLHF.

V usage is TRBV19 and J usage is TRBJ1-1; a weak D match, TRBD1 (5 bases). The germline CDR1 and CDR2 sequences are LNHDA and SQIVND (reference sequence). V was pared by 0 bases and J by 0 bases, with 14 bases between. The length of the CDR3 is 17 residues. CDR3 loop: CASSIDFGGNVNTEAFF. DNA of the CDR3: TGTGCCAGTAGTATAGATTTTGGGGGAAACGTGAACACTGAAGCTTTCTTT.

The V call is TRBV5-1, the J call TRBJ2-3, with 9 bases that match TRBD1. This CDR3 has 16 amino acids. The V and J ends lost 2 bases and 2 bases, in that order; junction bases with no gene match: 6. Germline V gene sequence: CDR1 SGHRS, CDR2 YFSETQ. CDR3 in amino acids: CASSFSGTGNTDTQYF. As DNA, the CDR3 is TGCGCCAGCAGCTTCTCTGGGACAGGGAACACAGATACGCAGTATTTT.

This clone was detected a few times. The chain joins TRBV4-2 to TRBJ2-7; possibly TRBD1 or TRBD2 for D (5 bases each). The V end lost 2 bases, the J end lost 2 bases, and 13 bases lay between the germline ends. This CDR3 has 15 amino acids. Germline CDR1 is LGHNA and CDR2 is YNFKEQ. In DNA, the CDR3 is TGTGCCAGCAGCCAACAACCGGGACGGACCTACGAGCAGTACTTC. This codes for CASSQQPGRTYEQYF.

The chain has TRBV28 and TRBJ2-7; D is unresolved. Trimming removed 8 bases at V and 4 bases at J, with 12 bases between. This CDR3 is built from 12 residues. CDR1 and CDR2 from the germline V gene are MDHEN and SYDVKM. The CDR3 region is CASFGGRYEQYF. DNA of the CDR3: TGTGCCAGCTTTGGCGGAAGATACGAGCAGTACTTC.

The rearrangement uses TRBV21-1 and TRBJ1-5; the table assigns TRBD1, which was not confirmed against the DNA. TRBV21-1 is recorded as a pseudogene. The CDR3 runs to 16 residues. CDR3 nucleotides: TGTGCCAGCAGCAAAGCCCTGACAGGACGCAATCAGCCCCAGCATTTT. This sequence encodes CASSKALTGRNQPQHF.

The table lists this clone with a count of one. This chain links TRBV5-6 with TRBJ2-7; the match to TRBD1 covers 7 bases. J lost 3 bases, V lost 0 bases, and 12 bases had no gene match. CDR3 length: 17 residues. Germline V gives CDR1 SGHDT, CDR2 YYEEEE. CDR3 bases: TGTGCCAGCAGCTTGGTTAGCGTCGGGACAGCAATCTACGAGCAGTACTTC. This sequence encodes CASSLVSVGTAIYEQYF.

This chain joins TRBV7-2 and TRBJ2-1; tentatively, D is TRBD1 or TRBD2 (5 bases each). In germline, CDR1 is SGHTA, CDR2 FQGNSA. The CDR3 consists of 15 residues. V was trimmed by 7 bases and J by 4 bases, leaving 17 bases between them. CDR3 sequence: CASTDLRGRYNEQFF. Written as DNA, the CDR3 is TGTGCCAGCACCGATCTGAGGGGCCGATACAATGAGCAGTTCTTC.

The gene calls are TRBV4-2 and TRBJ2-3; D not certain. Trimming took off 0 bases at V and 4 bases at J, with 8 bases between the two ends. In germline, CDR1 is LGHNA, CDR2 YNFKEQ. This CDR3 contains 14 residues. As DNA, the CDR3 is TGTGCCAGCAGCCAAGACGGTAGGTCAGATACGCAGTATTTT. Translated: CASSQDGRSDTQYF.

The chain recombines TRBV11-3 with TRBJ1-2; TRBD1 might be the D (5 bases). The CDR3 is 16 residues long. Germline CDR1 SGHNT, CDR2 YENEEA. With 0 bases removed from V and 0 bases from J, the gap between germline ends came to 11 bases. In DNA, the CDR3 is TGTGCCAGCAGCTTAGAAGGCAGGGCCTCTAACTATGGCTACACCTTC. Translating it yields CASSLEGRASNYGYTF.

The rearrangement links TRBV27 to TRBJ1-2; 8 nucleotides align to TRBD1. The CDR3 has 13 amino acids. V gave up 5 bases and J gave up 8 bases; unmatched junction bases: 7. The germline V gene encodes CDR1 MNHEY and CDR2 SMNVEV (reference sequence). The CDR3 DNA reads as TGTGCCAGCAGTCCCCGGACAGGGTGGGGCTACACCTTC. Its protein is CASSPRTGWGYTF.

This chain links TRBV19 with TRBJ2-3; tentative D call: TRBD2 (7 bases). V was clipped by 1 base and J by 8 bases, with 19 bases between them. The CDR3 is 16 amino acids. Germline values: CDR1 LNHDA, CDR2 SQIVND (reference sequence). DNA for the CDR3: TGTGCCAGTAGTATAGTTCCCGGGGGGCCTCAGGTTACGCAGTATTTT. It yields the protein CASSIVPGGPQVTQYF.

CDR3 DNA: TGCAGTGCTAGTGGGGGGGAAAACACCATATATTTT. It yields the protein CSASGGENTIYF. The rearrangement joins TRBV20-1 to TRBJ1-3, with D possibly matching TRBD1 (5 bases). The V and J ends lost 3 bases and 6 bases respectively, with 9 bases between them. Germline CDR1 DFQATT, CDR2 SNEGSKA (reference sequence). The CDR3 loop spans 12 amino acids.

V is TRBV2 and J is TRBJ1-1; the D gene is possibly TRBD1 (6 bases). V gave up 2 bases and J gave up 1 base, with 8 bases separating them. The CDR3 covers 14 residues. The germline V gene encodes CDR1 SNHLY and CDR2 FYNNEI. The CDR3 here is CASSEQGWNTEAFF. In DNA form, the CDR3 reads TGTGCCAGCAGTGAACAGGGGTGGAACACTGAAGCTTTCTTT. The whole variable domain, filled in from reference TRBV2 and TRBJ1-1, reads EPEVTQTPSHQVTQMGQEVILRCVPISNHLYFYWYRQILGQKVEFLVSFYNNEISEKSEIFDDQFSVERPDGSNFTLKIRSTKLEDSAMYFCASSEQGWNTEAFFGQGTRLTVV.

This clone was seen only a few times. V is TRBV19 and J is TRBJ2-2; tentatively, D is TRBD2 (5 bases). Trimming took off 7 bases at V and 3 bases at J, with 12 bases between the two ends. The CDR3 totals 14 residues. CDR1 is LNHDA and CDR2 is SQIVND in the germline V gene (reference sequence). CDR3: CASMRALYTGELFF. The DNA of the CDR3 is TGTGCCAGTATGCGGGCCCTGTACACCGGGGAGCTGTTTTTT.

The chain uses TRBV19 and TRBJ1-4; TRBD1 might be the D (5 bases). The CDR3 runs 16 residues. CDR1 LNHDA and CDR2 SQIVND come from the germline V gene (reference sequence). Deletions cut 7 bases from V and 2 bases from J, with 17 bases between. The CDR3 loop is CASTEGRAGTNEKLFF. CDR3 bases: TGTGCCAGTACCGAGGGCAGGGCGGGGACTAATGAAAAACTGTTTTTT. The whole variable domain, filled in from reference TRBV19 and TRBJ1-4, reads DGGITQSPKYLFRKEGQNVTLSCEQNLNHDAMYWYRQDPGQGLRLIYYSQIVNDFQKGDIAEGYSVSREKKESFPLTVTSAQKNPTAFYLCASTEGRAGTNEKLFFGSGTQLSVL.

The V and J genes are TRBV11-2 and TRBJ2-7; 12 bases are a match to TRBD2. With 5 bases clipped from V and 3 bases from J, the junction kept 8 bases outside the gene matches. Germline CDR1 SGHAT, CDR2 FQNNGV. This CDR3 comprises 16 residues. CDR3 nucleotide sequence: TGTGCCAGCAGCCAAAGGACTAGCGGGGCTCTCTACGAGCAGTACTTC. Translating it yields CASSQRTSGALYEQYF. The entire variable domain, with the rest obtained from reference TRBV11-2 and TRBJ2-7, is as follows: EAGVAQSPRYKIIEKRQSVAFWCNPISGHATLYWYQQILGQGPKLLIQFQNNGVVDDSQLPKDRFSAERLKGVDSTLKIQPAKLEDSAVYLCASSQRTSGALYEQYFGPGTRLTVT.

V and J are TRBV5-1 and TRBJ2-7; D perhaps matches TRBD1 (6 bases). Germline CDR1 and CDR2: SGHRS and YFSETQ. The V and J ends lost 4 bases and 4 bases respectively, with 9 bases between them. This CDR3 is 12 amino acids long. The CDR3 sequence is CASSLRGYEQYF. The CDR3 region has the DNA TGCGCCAGCAGCCTCAGGGGTTACGAGCAGTACTTC. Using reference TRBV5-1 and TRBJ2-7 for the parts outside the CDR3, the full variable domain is KAGVTQTPRYLIKTRGQQVTLSCSPISGHRSVSWYQQTPGQGLQFLFEYFSETQRNKGNFPGRFSGRQFSNSRSEMNVSTLELGDSALYLCASSLRGYEQYFGPGTRLTVT.

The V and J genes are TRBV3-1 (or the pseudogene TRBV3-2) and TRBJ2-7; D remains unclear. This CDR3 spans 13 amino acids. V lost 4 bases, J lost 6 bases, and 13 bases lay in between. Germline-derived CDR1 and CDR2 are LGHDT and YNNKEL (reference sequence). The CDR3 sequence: CASSPSLRSEQYF. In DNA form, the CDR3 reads TGTGCCAGCAGCCCATCTCTGAGATCCGAGCAGTACTTC.

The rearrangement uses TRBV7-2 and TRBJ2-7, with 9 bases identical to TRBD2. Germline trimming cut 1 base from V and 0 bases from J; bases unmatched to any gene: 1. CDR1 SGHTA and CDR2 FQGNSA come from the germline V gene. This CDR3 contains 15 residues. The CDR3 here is CASSLGLAASYEQYF. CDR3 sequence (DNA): TGTGCCAGCAGCTTAGGACTAGCGGCCTCCTACGAGCAGTACTTC.

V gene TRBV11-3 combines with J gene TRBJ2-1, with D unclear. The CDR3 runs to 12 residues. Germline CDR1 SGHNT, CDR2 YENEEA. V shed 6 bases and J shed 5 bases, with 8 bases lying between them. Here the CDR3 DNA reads TGTGCCAGCAGTCGTTCCGACAATGAGCAGTTCTTC. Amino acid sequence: CASSRSDNEQFF.

CDR3 nucleotides: TGCAGCGTTGCTGATCAAGGGGCCTACGAGCAGTACTTC. It specifies CSVADQGAYEQYF. V and J are TRBV29-1 and TRBJ2-7, with D perhaps matching TRBD1 (5 bases). The CDR3 sequence is 13 residues long. V gave up 4 bases and J gave up 2 bases, with 12 bases separating them. The germline gives CDR1 SQVTM, CDR2 ANQGSEA.

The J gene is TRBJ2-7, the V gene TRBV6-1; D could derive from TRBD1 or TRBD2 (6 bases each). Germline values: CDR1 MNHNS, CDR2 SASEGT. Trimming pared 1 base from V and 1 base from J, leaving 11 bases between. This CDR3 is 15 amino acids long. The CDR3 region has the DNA TGTGCCAGCAGTGAAGGGGGGGCTGAATCCTACGAGCAGTACTTC. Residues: CASSEGGAESYEQYF.

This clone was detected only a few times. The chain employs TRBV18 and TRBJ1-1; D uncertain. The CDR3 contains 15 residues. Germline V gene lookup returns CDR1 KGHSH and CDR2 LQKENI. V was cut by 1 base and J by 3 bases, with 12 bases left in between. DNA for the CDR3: TGTGCCAGCTCACCACGTACCCTGCCGCACACTGAAGCTTTCTTT. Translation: CASSPRTLPHTEAFF.

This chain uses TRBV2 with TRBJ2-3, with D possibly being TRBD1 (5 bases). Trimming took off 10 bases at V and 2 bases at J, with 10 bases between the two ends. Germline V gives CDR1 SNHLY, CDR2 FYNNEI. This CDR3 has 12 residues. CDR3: CAIQGNTDTQYF. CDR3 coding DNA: TGTGCCATTCAGGGAAACACAGATACGCAGTATTTT.